The following is a TCR beta chain sequence with its context. Its antigen is unknown. The sample originates from a study of vaccination and CD4 T cells after COVID-19. Across the whole study: Post-diagnosis, post-COVID samples were collected after a median around 100 days, ranging 35 to 161.

Germline V gene lookup returns CDR1 MNHNS and CDR2 SASEGT. The germline V and J ends were trimmed by 6 bases and 7 bases, with 13 bases remaining between them. The CDR3 is 13 residues long. The time point: late sampling 161 to 241 days after vaccination in three convalescent patients. Regarding treatment: roughly ten-day PBMC culture with coronavirus spike peptide pools or control peptides (ViraFEST assay). Peptide pool stimulation in ViraFEST expanded antigen-specific T cells, whose TCRs were then sequenced. Oncomine TCR Beta short-read sequencing was applied to DNA from cultured CD4+ T cells. Each CDR3 protein is one row after TCRdb ran MiXCR on the PCR reads. Counted here are about 24,000 distinct CDR3 sequences, 40% to 55% occurring once; the ten biggest clones make up 4.1%.

The TCR sequence derives from a human donor who had recovered from COVID-19. Material: CD4+ T cells from blood, cultured in vitro, obtained about 7 months after SARS-CoV-2 vaccination. This rearrangement joins TRBV6-1 to TRBJ2-4; D possibly corresponds to TRBD1 (6 bases). The CDR3 bases are TGTGCCAGCAGACTAGACAGGTGGAACATTCAGTACTTC. It encodes CASRLDRWNIQYF.